These T cell receptor beta chains were read from a single sample in a study of cytomegalovirus exposure and HLA in healthy donors. This table comes from immunoSEQ multiplex PCR, and its TCRdb copy is limited to in-frame clones, with some not included. The sample has roughly 200,000 clones, about four fifths seen once. The sample taken for sequencing was PBMCs. All receptors come from a woman aged 18-29 years in good health and CMV-seronegative. Both conserved end residues are part of each CDR3. Fields, in order: CDR3 protein, CDR3 DNA, D gene, clone size, J gene, V gene. The D gene is left open where the match is weak. Size tells how often a clone was seen (once, few, many) or the class of an expanded clone, and some rows leave it out.

CDR3aa: CASSVDGGVGETQYF
CDR3nt: TGTGCCAGCAGCGTAGACGGGGGAGTCGGCGAGACCCAGTACTTC
d_gene: -
abundance: -
j_gene: TRBJ2-5
v_gene: TRBV9

CDR3aa: CAISKGLAGLQETQYF
CDR3nt: TGTGCCATCAGTAAAGGACTAGCGGGACTCCAAGAGACCCAGTACTTC
d_gene: TRBD2
abundance: -
j_gene: TRBJ2-5
v_gene: TRBV10-3

CDR3aa: CASSRSGQRFSYGYTF
CDR3nt: TGTGCCAGCAGCCGATCGGGACAGCGCTTTAGTTATGGCTACACCTTC
d_gene: TRBD1
abundance: -
j_gene: TRBJ1-2
v_gene: TRBV11-3

CDR3aa: CASSFQASGIIYEQYF
CDR3nt: TGTGCCAGCAGTTTTCAGGCTAGCGGGATCATCTACGAGCAGTACTTC
d_gene: TRBD2
abundance: -
j_gene: TRBJ2-7
v_gene: TRBV28

CDR3aa: CASRTQDGVAGETQYF
CDR3nt: TGTGCCAGTAGGACCCAGGACGGGGTGGCCGGGGAGACCCAGTACTTC
d_gene: -
abundance: -
j_gene: TRBJ2-5
v_gene: TRBV19

CDR3aa: CASSSDLAGGPYNEQFF
CDR3nt: TGTGCCAGCAGCTCCGATCTGGCGGGAGGGCCCTACAATGAGCAGTTCTTC
d_gene: TRBD2
abundance: -
j_gene: TRBJ2-1
v_gene: TRBV7-9

CDR3aa: CASSLGPSADTGELFF
CDR3nt: TGTGCCAGCAGCTTAGGACCTAGCGCCGACACCGGGGAGCTGTTTTTT
d_gene: -
abundance: once
j_gene: TRBJ2-2
v_gene: TRBV11-2

CDR3aa: CASSLALEGTQYF
CDR3nt: TGTGCCAGCAGCTTAGCGTTGGAGGGGACCCAGTACTTC
d_gene: -
abundance: few
j_gene: TRBJ2-5
v_gene: TRBV7-2

CDR3aa: CASTWEMNTEAFF
CDR3nt: TGTGCCAGTACTTGGGAGATGAACACTGAAGCTTTCTTT
d_gene: -
abundance: -
j_gene: TRBJ1-1
v_gene: TRBV19

CDR3aa: CASSLALATDTQYF
CDR3nt: TGTGCCAGCAGCTTAGCGTTAGCCACAGATACGCAGTATTTT
d_gene: -
abundance: -
j_gene: TRBJ2-3
v_gene: TRBV7-9

CDR3aa: CATDPGSGYGYTF
CDR3nt: TGCGCCACAGATCCGGGATCGGGGTATGGCTACACCTTC
d_gene: -
abundance: few
j_gene: TRBJ1-2
v_gene: TRBV5-1

CDR3aa: CASSPGTSGYEQYF
CDR3nt: TGTGCCAGCAGCCCGGGGACTAGCGGCTACGAGCAGTACTTC
d_gene: TRBD2
abundance: -
j_gene: TRBJ2-7
v_gene: TRBV6-1

CDR3aa: CASSLGGQETQYF
CDR3nt: TGTGCCAGCAGCTTGGGCGGCCAAGAGACCCAGTACTTC
d_gene: -
abundance: -
j_gene: TRBJ2-5
v_gene: TRBV5-4

CDR3aa: CASSQDRDGTLYQETQYF
CDR3nt: TGCGCCAGCAGCCAAGATAGGGACGGGACACTATACCAAGAGACCCAGTACTTC
d_gene: -
abundance: -
j_gene: TRBJ2-5
v_gene: TRBV4-3

CDR3aa: CASSDYLGAGYTF
CDR3nt: TGTGCCAGCAGCGATTATCTAGGGGCTGGCTACACCTTC
d_gene: -
abundance: -
j_gene: TRBJ1-2
v_gene: TRBV11-2

CDR3aa: CASSLDLAGGQKLAKNIQYF
CDR3nt: TGTGCCAGCAGCTTAGATCTGGCGGGAGGCCAGAAATTAGCCAAAAACATTCAGTACTTC
d_gene: TRBD2
abundance: -
j_gene: TRBJ2-4
v_gene: TRBV11-2

CDR3aa: CASSRGLAGEYEQYF
CDR3nt: TGTGCCAGCAGCCGGGGACTAGCGGGGGAATACGAGCAGTACTTC
d_gene: TRBD2
abundance: -
j_gene: TRBJ2-7
v_gene: TRBV7-9

CDR3aa: CASSLRTGATNEKLFF
CDR3nt: TGTGCCAGCAGCTTACGGACAGGAGCAACTAATGAAAAACTGTTTTTT
d_gene: TRBD1
abundance: -
j_gene: TRBJ1-4
v_gene: TRBV7-2

CDR3aa: CAWSQTSGTDTQYF
CDR3nt: TGTGCCTGGAGTCAGACTAGCGGGACGGATACGCAGTATTTT
d_gene: TRBD2
abundance: -
j_gene: TRBJ2-3
v_gene: TRBV30

CDR3aa: CASSAYPAGGDPAFF
CDR3nt: TGTGCCAGCAGCGCATACCCGGCAGGGGGCGACCCGGCTTTCTTT
d_gene: TRBD1
abundance: -
j_gene: TRBJ1-1
v_gene: TRBV7-9

CDR3aa: CASSLGGGTEAFF
CDR3nt: TGTGCCAGCAGCTTAGGGGGCGGCACTGAAGCTTTCTTT
d_gene: TRBD1
abundance: -
j_gene: TRBJ1-1
v_gene: TRBV5-4

CDR3aa: CASRPGVLNTEAFF
CDR3nt: TGTGCCAGCAGGCCCGGGGTACTGAACACTGAAGCTTTCTTT
d_gene: -
abundance: -
j_gene: TRBJ1-1
v_gene: TRBV7-8

CDR3aa: CASSQDYRGEQFF
CDR3nt: TGCGCCAGCAGCCAAGATTACCGCGGGGAGCAGTTCTTC
d_gene: -
abundance: -
j_gene: TRBJ2-1
v_gene: TRBV4-3

CDR3aa: CAWSVGAGGGEQYF
CDR3nt: TGTGCCTGGAGTGTAGGAGCGGGAGGGGGCGAGCAGTACTTC
d_gene: TRBD2
abundance: -
j_gene: TRBJ2-7
v_gene: TRBV30

CDR3aa: CASSLGQGYQETQYF
CDR3nt: TGTGCCAGCAGCTTGGGACAGGGGTACCAAGAGACCCAGTACTTC
d_gene: TRBD1
abundance: -
j_gene: TRBJ2-5
v_gene: TRBV11-2

CDR3aa: CSVPEWGRGYGYTF
CDR3nt: TGCAGCGTCCCCGAGTGGGGGCGCGGGTATGGCTACACCTTC
d_gene: -
abundance: -
j_gene: TRBJ1-2
v_gene: TRBV29-1

CDR3aa: CAWDGVDTNTGELFF
CDR3nt: TGTGCCTGGGACGGAGTAGATACGAACACCGGGGAGCTGTTTTTT
d_gene: -
abundance: -
j_gene: TRBJ2-2
v_gene: TRBV30

CDR3aa: CASSLRTGGYNEQFF
CDR3nt: TGTGCCAGCAGTTTACGGACTGGGGGGTACAATGAGCAGTTCTTC
d_gene: -
abundance: -
j_gene: TRBJ2-1
v_gene: TRBV27

CDR3aa: CASSHRITRAGNQTVFKNTGELFF
CDR3nt: TGCGCCAGCAGTCACCGGATTACTAGGGCCGGGAACCAAACCGTTTTTAAGAACACCGGGGAGCTGTTTTTT
d_gene: -
abundance: -
j_gene: TRBJ2-2
v_gene: TRBV23-1

CDR3aa: CASSQSGNEQFF
CDR3nt: TGCGCCAGCAGCCAATCGGGGAATGAGCAGTTCTTC
d_gene: -
abundance: -
j_gene: TRBJ2-1
v_gene: TRBV4-1

CDR3aa: CASHTGGADTGELFF
CDR3nt: TGTGCCAGCCATACAGGGGGCGCGGACACCGGGGAGCTGTTTTTT
d_gene: TRBD1
abundance: -
j_gene: TRBJ2-2
v_gene: TRBV27

CDR3aa: CASSVGGDTGELFF
CDR3nt: TGTGCCAGCAGTGTCGGAGGGGACACCGGGGAGCTGTTTTTT
d_gene: -
abundance: -
j_gene: TRBJ2-2
v_gene: TRBV25-1

CDR3aa: CASGQGVEETQYF
CDR3nt: TGTGCCAGCGGACAGGGAGTAGAAGAGACCCAGTACTTC
d_gene: TRBD1
abundance: -
j_gene: TRBJ2-5
v_gene: TRBV28

CDR3aa: CASSADRGVEEKLFF
CDR3nt: TGTGCCAGCAGTGCCGACAGGGGGGTAGAAGAAAAACTGTTTTTT
d_gene: TRBD1
abundance: -
j_gene: TRBJ1-4
v_gene: TRBV6-1

CDR3aa: CASSRDRRQETQYF
CDR3nt: TGTGCCAGCAGTCGGGACAGGCGCCAAGAGACCCAGTACTTC
d_gene: TRBD1
abundance: -
j_gene: TRBJ2-5
v_gene: TRBV6-6

CDR3aa: CAIMGFSGSYNEQFF
CDR3nt: TGTGCCATCATGGGGTTTAGCGGGAGCTACAATGAGCAGTTCTTC
d_gene: TRBD2
abundance: once
j_gene: TRBJ2-1
v_gene: TRBV10-3

CDR3aa: CASSPRWGVSIGSYNEQFF
CDR3nt: TGCGCCAGCAGCCCCCGTTGGGGCGTCTCAATTGGGTCCTACAATGAGCAGTTCTTC
d_gene: -
abundance: -
j_gene: TRBJ2-1
v_gene: TRBV4-3

CDR3aa: CASRNDRGGNQPQHF
CDR3nt: TGTGCCAGTAGGAACGACAGGGGAGGGAATCAGCCCCAGCATTTT
d_gene: TRBD1
abundance: -
j_gene: TRBJ1-5
v_gene: TRBV19

CDR3aa: CAWNSVGGLNNEQFF
CDR3nt: TGTGCCTGGAATAGTGTTGGGGGCTTAAACAATGAGCAGTTCTTC
d_gene: -
abundance: -
j_gene: TRBJ2-1
v_gene: TRBV30

CDR3aa: CASSPGFPEYNEQFF
CDR3nt: TGCGCCAGCAGCCCGGGTTTCCCCGAATACAATGAGCAGTTCTTC
d_gene: -
abundance: -
j_gene: TRBJ2-1
v_gene: TRBV10-1

CDR3aa: CSVGGVKGETTYEQYF
CDR3nt: TGCAGCGTTGGGGGGGTTAAGGGTGAAACTACCTACGAGCAGTACTTC
d_gene: -
abundance: -
j_gene: TRBJ2-7
v_gene: TRBV29-1

CDR3aa: CASSPRSRDNEQFF
CDR3nt: TGTGCCAGCTCACCCCGGTCCCGCGACAATGAGCAGTTCTTC
d_gene: -
abundance: -
j_gene: TRBJ2-1
v_gene: TRBV18

CDR3aa: CASSDRAGGPWETQYF
CDR3nt: TGTGCCAGCAGCGACCGGGCGGGAGGGCCTTGGGAGACCCAGTACTTC
d_gene: TRBD2
abundance: -
j_gene: TRBJ2-5
v_gene: TRBV2

CDR3aa: CASSPPPPSGSYEQYF
CDR3nt: TGTGCCAGCAGCCCACCCCCCCCTAGCGGGAGTTACGAGCAGTACTTC
d_gene: TRBD2
abundance: -
j_gene: TRBJ2-7
v_gene: TRBV13